This T cell receptor beta chain was found in a study of cytomegalovirus exposure and HLA in healthy donors (dated by TCRdb to the late 2010s). About the investigation overall: An earlier analysis of fewer than 750 of the donors reported 250 to 350 Gb of sequence data and roughly 120 million unique TCR beta sequences obtained from around 170 million T cells. Rather than using new phenotypic data, the later analysis identified candidate immune exposures from TCR beta sequences and from how often those sequences occurred across donors. To study patterns of TCR occurrence, a later analysis re-analyzed previously published TCR beta repertoires from several hundred donors and added high-resolution HLA genotyping. Of the roughly 390 genotyped donors, less than 90% were placed in the genetic ancestry cluster associated with self-reported Caucasian donors. An earlier analysis of 500 to 650 of the donors applied high-throughput TCR beta sequencing to assess whether each TCR beta V gene segment acted as functional or pseudogenic. Typing coverage varied by locus: about 629-640 donors for A, B, C, DRB1 and DQB1; around 560 for DQA1; about 600 for DPA1; under 490 for DPB1. Alongside the repertoire data, information on donor age, sex, ethnicity and CMV serostatus was compiled. A later genetic analysis took genome-wide SNP genotypes for about 55% of the 666 donors and used that subset as a discovery cohort. About 300 gigabases of sequencing data and approximately 80 million unique TCR sequences were included in an early release covering under 650 HLA-typed donors. The study aimed to test whether signatures of past pathogen exposure could be identified by cataloging public T cell receptors. HLA typing included class I and class II loci at four-digit resolution. Besides the first cohort of around 670 subjects, a separate validation cohort made up of 90 to 150 different subjects was used. The T cell repertoires of under 750 subjects were profiled by immunosequencing and related to cytomegalovirus serostatus. Every discovery cohort repertoire had been produced on one sequencing platform. To predict cytomegalovirus infection status, the study brought together high-throughput TCR immunosequencing, statistical association of individual TCRs with disease status, and machine learning. On average, around 240,000 unique TCR beta nucleotide sequences were sequenced per donor among a few hundred genotyped donors of the cohort, with about 19% of those sequences being non-productive. Five DR-DQ haplotypes were handled as single units for association and clustering because linkage in the cohort was strong.

The cohort was made up of 666 healthy bone marrow donors. Cohort members were all nominally healthy when sampled, although unrecorded immune exposures were likely present. The donor tested CMV seronegative, placing the donor among the 350 or so seronegative members of the cohort. Every donor gave a peripheral blood sample, and the peripheral blood mononuclear cells from that sample were used for TCR beta sequencing. The Qiagen DNeasy Blood Extraction Kit was used to extract genomic DNA from the blood cell samples. The CDR3 covers 15 residues, taking in both the cysteine and the phenylalanine. Only the CDR3 DNA stays, 45 bases, in frame from base 1. V is trimmed back by 4 bases and J by 3 bases, and the junction contains 7 bases that no gene match accounts for. Taken from the germline V gene, the CDR1 and CDR2 loops are SGDLS and YYNGEE. The library was generated by the immunoSEQ multiplex PCR assay. The multiplex PCR relied on a mix of 60 forward primers for TCR Vbeta segments and 13 reverse primers for TCR Jbeta segments. The CDR3 region of rearranged TCR beta genes was amplified from genomic DNA by a multiplex PCR assay. Amplified TCR beta libraries were sequenced as 87-base-pair reads on the Illumina HiSeq System. The study's own analysis went as follows. A later analysis counted about 80 million unique TCR beta chains across the 666 repertoires, and roughly 10 million of these chains were shared by at least two donors. Raw reads were error-corrected and collapsed into unique sequences by a nearest-neighbor algorithm in which closely related sequences were merged to remove PCR and sequencing errors. Alignment of CDR3 sequences to IMGT reference sequences was used to assign V, D and J gene segments. Each retained sequence needed at least a six-nucleotide match to both a V gene segment and a J gene segment. Rearrangements were called productive when the CDR3 lacked stop codons and stayed in frame with V and J; all others were non-productive. CDR3 was defined according to IMGT convention as the region running from the second conserved V-encoded cysteine to the conserved J-encoded phenylalanine. Sequences without an unambiguous match to a single V gene segment were excluded from the earlier analysis of several hundred of the donors. An earlier analysis of a few hundred of the donors classified V segments as functional when productive rearrangements were above 56.7% and as segregating when the standard deviation between donors was above 5%. To diagnose cytomegalovirus status from the catalog of TCR beta chain sequences, a statistical classification framework was built. In a later analysis, V and J genes were assigned by comparing TCR nucleotide sequences against IMGT/GENE-DB human TR gene sequences. A later analysis assigned CDR3 sequences and most-parsimonious VDJ recombination scenarios with the TCRdist pipeline. In a later analysis, each TCR beta chain was defined by its CDR3 amino acid sequence together with its V-gene family, and reads without a unique V-gene family were excluded. In a later analysis, 450 to 600 highly shared, low-generation-probability nucleotide sequences were removed to address suspected cross-contamination and a sequencing artifact. A later analysis calculated a clonal expansion index for each public chain from normalized within-repertoire ranks of inferred template counts. In a later analysis, generation probabilities were computed using a VDJ recombination model fitted to out-of-frame rearrangements, and the results were checked against IGoR. In a later analysis, hypergeometric tests were used to score TCR-TCR, TCR-HLA and TCR-CMV co-occurrence, with a repertoire-size bias correction applied to TCR pairs. A later analysis estimated false discovery rates by permuting HLA or CMV assignments 20 times. In a later analysis, co-occurring TCRs were grouped using DBSCAN, with TCRdist sequence similarity added in when clustering inside HLA-allele-positive subsets. Repertoires with fewer than 30,000 or more than 120,000 public chains, plus five repertoires with anomalous nucleotide sharing, were excluded from co-occurrence clustering. TCRdb limited this immuneACCESS table to in-frame rearrangements with V and J called. A share of clones is missing; checked studies link under half to unresolved V genes, and the rest is unexplained. The V and J calls and clone size are taken from that table; D and trimming were inferred from the DNA. A total of roughly 100,000 clones appear in this sample, under 85% of them only once. Clones ranked in the top ten supply 4.1% of the sample.

A remark on this clone: The clone's antigen remains unknown. Base qualities are not recorded, but no much larger clone differs from it by a single base.

Results and caveats for the whole study, not just this receptor: Immune exposure information for the cohort was limited to CMV serostatus. The earlier analysis of nearly 600 of the donors excluded fewer than 20 rarely observed V segments, including chromosome 9 orphons, because counts were too low. Correlated functional status among segregating V segments might be attributable to linkage disequilibrium, but an unknown experimental factor could not be ruled out. The sequencing pipeline was judged likely to have produced a cluster of highly shared sequence variants as a technical artifact. Most TCR sequences were observed very rarely across donors, whereas some public TCRs were present in many individuals. According to a later genetic analysis, donors in an Asian-associated ancestry cluster had fewer N-insertions in productive TCRs than the approximately 690-donor mean. The study gave a list of 150 to 200 TCR beta chains associated with cytomegalovirus. Because some donors lacked HLA typing at each locus, the association tests relied only on the typed subset. The authors suggested that the approach could potentially be generalized to other disease states and immunological phenotypes. An earlier analysis of approximately 540 of the donors showed that most TCR beta V segments appeared in productive rearrangements either about 87% or about 30% of the time, which broadly matched IMGT annotations. Some IMGT-functional V segments, including TRBV6-2 and TRBV6-3, could not be distinguished by the 87-base-pair reads and were therefore excluded. Three of the identified cytomegalovirus-associated TCR beta chains were confirmed in vitro to be specific for cytomegalovirus antigens. Sequencing depth was assumed to be roughly uniform across donors in the presence/absence analyses, though that assumption may not hold. Assigning TCR associations to individual alleles was difficult when HLA alleles, especially DR and DQ, strongly co-occurred. A later analysis associated 16,951 TCR beta sequences with specific HLA alleles at a false discovery rate of 0.05. Several of the top co-occurrence clusters appeared to be linked to parvovirus B19, influenza, CMV and Epstein-Barr virus, according to a later analysis. In this cohort, only TCR beta chains were sequenced, and detectable features were limited by the absence of alpha or paired-chain data. In a later analysis, HLA-associated TCR beta chains were found to be more clonally expanded and to have lower generation probabilities than equally common non-associated chains. A further reported finding was that TCR beta sequences accurately predicted the HLA-A and HLA-B alleles for most subjects in the first cohort. According to a later analysis, TCR association rates differed among HLA loci, with DRB1 alleles showing the most associated TCRs and HLA-C alleles showing the fewest. V-gene and J-gene trimming of TCR beta chains was associated with a missense DCLRE1C variant in a later genetic analysis, and the association was replicated in an independent cohort. Most CMV-associated TCR beta chains appeared to be HLA-restricted in a later analysis, and the HLA associations seemed to be driven largely by CMV exposure. Cytomegalovirus status was reported to be diagnosed by the classifier with high specificity and sensitivity in both the original and validation cohorts.

The V gene is TRBV9 and the J gene is TRBJ1-3, and TRBD1 aligns with 7 junction nucleotides. The source is a man in his forties or fifties in good health and CMV-seronegative. Material for sequencing was PBMCs. Here is the DNA: TGTGCCAGCAGCCGGGAGGGGGCAAATGGAAACACCATATATTTT. Its product reads: CASSREGANGNTIYF. This CDR3, with the reference TRBV9 and TRBJ1-3 proteins standing in past its ends, gives the full variable domain DSGVTQTPKHLITATGQRVTLRCSPRSGDLSVYWYQQSLDQGLQFLIQYYNGEERAKGNILERFSAQQFPDLHSELNLSSLELGDSALYFCASSREGANGNTIYFGEGSWLTVV.